The subject of this entry is one T cell receptor (beta chain). Deletions cut 4 bases from V and 0 bases from J, with 10 bases between. The CDR3 totals 15 residues. Germline-derived CDR1 and CDR2 are SGHRS and YFSETQ. The data derive from a study of blood T cell repertoires in COVID-19. Source study methods: Scientists estimated how many nucleated cells there were by amplifying reference gene primers. The method was immunoSEQ multiplex PCR; TCRdb's version includes in-frame clones alone and lacks a portion of them. V and J calls and clone size are those listed in that table; D and trimming were worked out from the DNA. The data show about 280,000 clones, 85% to 90% seen once.

The sample comprised peripheral blood. The gene calls are TRBV5-1 and TRBJ1-4; D unresolved. The receptor was derived from a woman aged 25-40 years with COVID-19, enrolled during active disease. DNA for the CDR3: TGCGCCAGCAGCCGAAACACAGCAACTAATGAAAAACTGTTTTTT. Protein product: CASSRNTATNEKLFF.